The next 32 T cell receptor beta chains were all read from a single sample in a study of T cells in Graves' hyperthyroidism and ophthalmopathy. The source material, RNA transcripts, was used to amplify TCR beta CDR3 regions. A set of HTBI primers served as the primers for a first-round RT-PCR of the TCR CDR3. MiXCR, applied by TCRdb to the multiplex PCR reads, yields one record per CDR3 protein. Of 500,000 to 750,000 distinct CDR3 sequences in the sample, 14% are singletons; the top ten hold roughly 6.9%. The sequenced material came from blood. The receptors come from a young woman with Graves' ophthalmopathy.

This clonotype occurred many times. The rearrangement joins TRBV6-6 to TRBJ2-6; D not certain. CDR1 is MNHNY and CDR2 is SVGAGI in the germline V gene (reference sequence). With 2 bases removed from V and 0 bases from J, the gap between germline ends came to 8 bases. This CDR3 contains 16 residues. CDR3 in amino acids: CASSYAGRSGANVLTF. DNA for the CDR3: TGTGCCAGCAGTTACGCAGGCCGCTCTGGGGCCAACGTCCTGACTTTC.

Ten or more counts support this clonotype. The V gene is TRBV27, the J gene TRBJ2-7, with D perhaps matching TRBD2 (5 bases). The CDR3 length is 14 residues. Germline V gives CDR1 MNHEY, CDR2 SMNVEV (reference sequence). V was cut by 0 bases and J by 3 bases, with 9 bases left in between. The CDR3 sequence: CASSLSTGLYEQYF. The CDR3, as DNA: TGTGCCAGCAGTTTATCGACTGGACTCTACGAGCAGTACTTC.

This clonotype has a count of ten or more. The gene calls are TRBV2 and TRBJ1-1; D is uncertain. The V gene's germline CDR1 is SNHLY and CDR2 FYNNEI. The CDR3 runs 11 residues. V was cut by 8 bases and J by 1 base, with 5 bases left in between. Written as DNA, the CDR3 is TGTGCCAGCCCAGGGAACACTGAAGCTTTCTTT. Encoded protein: CASPGNTEAFF.

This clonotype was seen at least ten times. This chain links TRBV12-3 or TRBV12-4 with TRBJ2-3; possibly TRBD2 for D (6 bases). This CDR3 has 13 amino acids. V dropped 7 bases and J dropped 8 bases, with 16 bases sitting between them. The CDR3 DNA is TGTGCCAGCAATTTCCGGGGGTGGAGTACGCAGTATTTT. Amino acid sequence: CASNFRGWSTQYF.

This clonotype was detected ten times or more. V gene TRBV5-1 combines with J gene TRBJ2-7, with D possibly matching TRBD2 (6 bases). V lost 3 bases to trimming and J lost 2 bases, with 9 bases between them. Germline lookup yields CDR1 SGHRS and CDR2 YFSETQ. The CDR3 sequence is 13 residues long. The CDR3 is CASSYQRAYEQYF. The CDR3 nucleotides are TGCGCCAGCAGCTACCAGCGGGCCTACGAGCAGTACTTC.

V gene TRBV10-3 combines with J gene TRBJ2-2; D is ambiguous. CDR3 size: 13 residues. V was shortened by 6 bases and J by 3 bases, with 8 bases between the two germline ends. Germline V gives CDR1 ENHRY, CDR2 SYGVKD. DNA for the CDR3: TGTGCCATCAGGGTGAAAGACACCGGGGAGCTGTTTTTT. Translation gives CAIRVKDTGELFF.

The CDR3 nucleotides read TGTGCCAGCAGCGTAGCTGGCGGGGAGCTGTTTTTT. The encoded protein is CASSVAGGELFF. V is TRBV9 and J is TRBJ2-2, with D uncertain. The CDR3 runs to 12 residues. The germline V gene has CDR1 SGDLS and CDR2 YYNGEE. The V and J ends lost 0 bases and 7 bases respectively, with 4 bases between them.

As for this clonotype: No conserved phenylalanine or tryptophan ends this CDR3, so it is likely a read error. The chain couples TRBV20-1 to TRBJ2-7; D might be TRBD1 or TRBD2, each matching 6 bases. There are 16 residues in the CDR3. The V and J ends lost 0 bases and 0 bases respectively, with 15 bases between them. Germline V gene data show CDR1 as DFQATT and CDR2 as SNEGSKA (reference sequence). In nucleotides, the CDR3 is TGCAGTGCTAGAGATAGGGGGGCCGTCTTCTCCTACGAGCAGTACCTC. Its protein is CSARDRGAVFSYEQYL.

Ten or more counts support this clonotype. Written as DNA, the CDR3 is TGCGCCAGCAGTGCGAGCGGGGGAGACTACGAGCAGTACTTC. This sequence encodes CASSASGGDYEQYF. V is TRBV5-1 and J is TRBJ2-7, with 8 bases identical to TRBD2. Looked up from germline, CDR1 is SGHRS and CDR2 is YFSETQ. V lost 5 bases and J lost 3; bases outside the gene matches: 7. The CDR3 length is 14 residues. The full variable domain, in which reference TRBV5-1 and TRBJ2-7 provide the parts outside the CDR3, is KAGVTQTPRYLIKTRGQQVTLSCSPISGHRSVSWYQQTPGQGLQFLFEYFSETQRNKGNFPGRFSGRQFSNSRSEMNVSTLELGDSALYLCASSASGGDYEQYFGPGTRLTVT.

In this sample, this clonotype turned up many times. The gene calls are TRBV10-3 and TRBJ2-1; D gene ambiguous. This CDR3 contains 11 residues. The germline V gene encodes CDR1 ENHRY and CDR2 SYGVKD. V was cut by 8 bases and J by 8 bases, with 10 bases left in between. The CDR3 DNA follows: TGTGCCATCGGGTTTCTTTATGAGCAGTTCTTC. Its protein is CAIGFLYEQFF.

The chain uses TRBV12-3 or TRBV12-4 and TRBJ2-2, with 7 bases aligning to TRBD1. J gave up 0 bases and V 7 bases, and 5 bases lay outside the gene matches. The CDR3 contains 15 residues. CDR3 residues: CASTGTASNTGELFF. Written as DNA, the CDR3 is TGTGCCAGCACCGGGACAGCTTCGAACACCGGGGAGCTGTTTTTT.

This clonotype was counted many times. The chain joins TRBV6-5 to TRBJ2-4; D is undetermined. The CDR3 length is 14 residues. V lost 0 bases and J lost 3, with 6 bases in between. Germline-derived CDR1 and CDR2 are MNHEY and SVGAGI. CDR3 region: CASSYSIDKNIQYF. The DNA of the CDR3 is TGTGCCAGCAGTTACTCTATCGACAAAAACATTCAGTACTTC.

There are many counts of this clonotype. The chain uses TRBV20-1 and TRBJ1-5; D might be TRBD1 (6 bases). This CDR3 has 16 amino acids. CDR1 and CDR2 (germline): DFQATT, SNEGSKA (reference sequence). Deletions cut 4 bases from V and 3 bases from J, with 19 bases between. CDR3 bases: TGCAGTGCTATTGACAGGAATCGTCCATACAATCAGCCCCAGCATTTT. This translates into CSAIDRNRPYNQPQHF.

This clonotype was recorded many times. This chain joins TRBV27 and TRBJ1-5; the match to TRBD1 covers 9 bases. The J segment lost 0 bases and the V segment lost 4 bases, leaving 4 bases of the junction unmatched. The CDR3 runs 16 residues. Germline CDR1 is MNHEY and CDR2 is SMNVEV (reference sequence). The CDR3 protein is CASSSGQGYSNQPQHF. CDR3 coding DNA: TGTGCCAGCAGTTCGGGACAGGGCTATAGCAATCAGCCCCAGCATTTT.

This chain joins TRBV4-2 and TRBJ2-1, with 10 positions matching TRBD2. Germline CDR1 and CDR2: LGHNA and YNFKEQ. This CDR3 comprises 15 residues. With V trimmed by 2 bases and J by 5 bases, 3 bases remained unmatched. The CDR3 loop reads CASSQTSGKHNEQFF. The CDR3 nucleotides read TGTGCCAGCAGCCAAACTAGCGGGAAACACAATGAGCAGTTCTTC.

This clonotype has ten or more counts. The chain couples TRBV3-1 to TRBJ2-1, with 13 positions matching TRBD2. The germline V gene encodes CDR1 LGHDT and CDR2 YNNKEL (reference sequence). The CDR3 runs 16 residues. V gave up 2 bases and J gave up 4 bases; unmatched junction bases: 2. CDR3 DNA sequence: TGTGCCAGCAGCCAAAGGGGACTAGCGGGGTACAATGAGCAGTTCTTC. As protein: CASSQRGLAGYNEQFF.

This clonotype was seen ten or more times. DNA for the CDR3: TGCAGCGTCCGCGGGACAGGGCTTGATCAGCCCCAGCATTTT. Protein product: CSVRGTGLDQPQHF. The chain has TRBV29-1 and TRBJ1-5, with 9 bases identical to TRBD1. Losses at the gene ends were 6 bases for V and 5 bases for J; bases not matched to a gene: 8. Germline V CDR1 and CDR2: SQVTM, ANQGSEA. This CDR3 contains 14 residues.

This CDR3 is CASSPILDEQYF. Here the CDR3 DNA reads TGTGCCAGCAGCCCCATTTTGGACGAGCAGTACTTC. V and J are TRBV7-9 and TRBJ2-7; D is unclear. V lost 5 bases to trimming and J lost 5 bases, with 10 bases between them. This CDR3 has 12 residues. CDR1 and CDR2 from the germline V gene are SEHNR and FQNEAQ (reference sequence). The complete variable domain, with remaining parts taken from reference TRBV7-9 and TRBJ2-7, reads DTGVSQNPRHKITKRGQNVTFRCDPISEHNRLYWYRQTLGQGPEFLTYFQNEAQLEKSRLLSDRFSAERPKGSFSTLEIQRTEQGDSAMYLCASSPILDEQYFGPGTRLTVT.

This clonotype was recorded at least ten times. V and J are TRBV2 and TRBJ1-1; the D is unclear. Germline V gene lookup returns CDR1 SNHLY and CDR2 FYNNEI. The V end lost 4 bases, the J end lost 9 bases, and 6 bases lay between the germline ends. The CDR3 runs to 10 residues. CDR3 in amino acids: CASSGLKAFF. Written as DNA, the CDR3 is TGTGCCAGCAGTGGACTGAAAGCTTTCTTT.

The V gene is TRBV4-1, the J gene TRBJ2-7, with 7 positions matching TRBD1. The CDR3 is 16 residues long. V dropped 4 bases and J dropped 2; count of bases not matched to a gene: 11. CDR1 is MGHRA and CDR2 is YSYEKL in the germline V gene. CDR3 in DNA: TGCGCCAGCAGCCCGATGTCTAACAGGGGTACCTACGAGCAGTACTTC. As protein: CASSPMSNRGTYEQYF.

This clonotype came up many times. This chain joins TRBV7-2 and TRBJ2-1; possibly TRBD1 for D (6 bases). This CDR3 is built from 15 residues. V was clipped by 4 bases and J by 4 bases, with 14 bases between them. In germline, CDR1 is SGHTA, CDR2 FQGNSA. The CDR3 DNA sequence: TGTGCCAGCAGCTCCCCGTGGACAGCATACAATGAGCAGTTCTTC. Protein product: CASSSPWTAYNEQFF.

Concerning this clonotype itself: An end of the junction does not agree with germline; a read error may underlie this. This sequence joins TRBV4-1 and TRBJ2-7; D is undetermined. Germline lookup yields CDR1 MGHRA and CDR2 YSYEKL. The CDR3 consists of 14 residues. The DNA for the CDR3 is TGCGCCAGCAGCCTCACGCTCGTCTCCCACGAGCAGTACTTC. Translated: CASSLTLVSHEQYF.

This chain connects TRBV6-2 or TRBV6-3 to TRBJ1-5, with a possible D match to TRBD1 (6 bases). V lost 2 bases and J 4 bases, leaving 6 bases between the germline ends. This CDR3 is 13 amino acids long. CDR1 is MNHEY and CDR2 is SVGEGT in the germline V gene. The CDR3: CASSYGQNQPQHF. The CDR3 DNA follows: TGTGCCAGCAGTTACGGACAGAATCAGCCCCAGCATTTT.

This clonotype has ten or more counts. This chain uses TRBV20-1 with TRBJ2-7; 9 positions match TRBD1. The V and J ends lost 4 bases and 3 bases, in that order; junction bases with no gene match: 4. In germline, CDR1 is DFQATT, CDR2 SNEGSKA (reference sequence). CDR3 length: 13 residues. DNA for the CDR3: TGCAGTGCTACAGGGACAGGGAACTACGAGCAGTACTTC. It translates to CSATGTGNYEQYF.

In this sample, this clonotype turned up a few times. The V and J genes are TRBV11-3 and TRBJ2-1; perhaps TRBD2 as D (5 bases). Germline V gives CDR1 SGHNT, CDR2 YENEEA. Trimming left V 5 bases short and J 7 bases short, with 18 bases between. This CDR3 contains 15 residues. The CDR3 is CASSTRTGMVNEQFF. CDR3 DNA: TGTGCCAGCAGCACACGGACTGGAATGGTGAATGAGCAGTTCTTC.

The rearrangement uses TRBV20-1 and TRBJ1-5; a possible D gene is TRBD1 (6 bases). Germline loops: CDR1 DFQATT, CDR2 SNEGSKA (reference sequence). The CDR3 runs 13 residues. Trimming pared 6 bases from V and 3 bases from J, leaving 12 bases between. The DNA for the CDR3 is TGCAGTGCCTTGGACAGCCTCAATCAGCCCCAGCATTTT. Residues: CSALDSLNQPQHF.

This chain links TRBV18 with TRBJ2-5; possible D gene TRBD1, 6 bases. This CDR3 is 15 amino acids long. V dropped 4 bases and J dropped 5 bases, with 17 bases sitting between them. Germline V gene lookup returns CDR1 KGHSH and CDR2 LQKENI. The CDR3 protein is CASSRGQLNQETQYF. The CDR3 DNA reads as TGTGCCAGCTCACGGGGACAACTCAATCAGGAGACCCAGTACTTC.

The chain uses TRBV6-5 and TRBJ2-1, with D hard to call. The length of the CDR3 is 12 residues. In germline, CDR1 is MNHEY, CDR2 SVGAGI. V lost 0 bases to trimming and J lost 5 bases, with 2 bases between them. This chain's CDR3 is CASSYSNNEQFF. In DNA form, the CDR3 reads TGTGCCAGCAGTTACTCGAACAATGAGCAGTTCTTC.

The CDR3 nucleotides read TGTGCCAGCAGTTCCCCTGCAAGGGCGAGATTGAATGAGCAGTTCTTC. It yields the protein CASSSPARARLNEQFF. The rearrangement links TRBV6-2 or TRBV6-3 to TRBJ2-1; unclear D gene. The V end lost 4 bases, the J end lost 7 bases, and 20 bases lay between the germline ends. Germline V gene lookup returns CDR1 MNHEY and CDR2 SVGEGT. The CDR3 sequence is 16 residues long.

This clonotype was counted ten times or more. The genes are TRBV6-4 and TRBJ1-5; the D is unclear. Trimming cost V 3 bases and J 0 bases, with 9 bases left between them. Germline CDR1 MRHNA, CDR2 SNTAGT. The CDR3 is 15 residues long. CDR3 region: CASSESANSNQPQHF. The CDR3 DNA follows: TGTGCCAGCAGTGAGTCGGCTAATAGCAATCAGCCCCAGCATTTT.

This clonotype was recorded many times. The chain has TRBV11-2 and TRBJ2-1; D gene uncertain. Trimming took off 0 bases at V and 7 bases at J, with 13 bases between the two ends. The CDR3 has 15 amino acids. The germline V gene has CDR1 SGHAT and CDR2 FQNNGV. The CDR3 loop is CASSLDRWFRNEQFF. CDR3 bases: TGTGCCAGCAGCTTAGATCGATGGTTTCGGAATGAGCAGTTCTTC.

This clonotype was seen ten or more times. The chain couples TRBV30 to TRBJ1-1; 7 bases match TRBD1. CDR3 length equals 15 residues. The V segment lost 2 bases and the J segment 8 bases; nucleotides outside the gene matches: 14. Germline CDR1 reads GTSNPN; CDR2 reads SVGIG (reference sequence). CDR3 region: CAWSLIDRAAAEAFF. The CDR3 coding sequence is TGTGCCTGGAGTCTGATAGACAGGGCCGCGGCGGAAGCTTTCTTT.